This T cell receptor beta chain was obtained from a study of T cell repertoires in cytomegalovirus infection. At the level of the study: Public TCR beta signatures marked donors with CMV infection and the matching HLA.

Study-wide findings and caveats: Within the response measured ex vivo, HLA-C-restricted CMV-specific TCR beta clonotypes were dominant. Public TCR beta family frequency separated CMV-and-HLA carriers, including in an independent cohort.

TCRdb re-called the reads through MiXCR, storing one row per CDR3 protein. The table has hundreds of thousands of distinct CDR3 sequences, about 17% seen once. The CDR3 is 12 amino acids. The V gene lost 3 bases and the J gene lost 8 bases, with 10 bases spanning the gap. CDR1 is MDHEN, CDR2 SYDVKM, per germline. Points on this clonotype: Its antigen is as yet unknown.

The chain employs TRBV28 and TRBJ1-2; D is unclear. This TCR was sampled from a human donor in good health (CMV status not recorded). Some clones in this sample may be carry-over from other donors' samples. The sample was PBMCs. The CDR3 is CASSFTAYGYTF. In nucleotides, the CDR3 is TGTGCCAGCAGTTTCACCGCGTACGGCTACACCTTC.